A single sample is the source of the 14 T cell receptor beta chains below, sequenced in a study of T cell responses to AZD1222 COVID-19 vaccine (dated by TCRdb to about 2021). The sample's time point label, decoded: about 28 days (+/-7) after the second vaccine dose. Library method: the immunoSEQ multiplex PCR assay. The table comes from immuneACCESS by way of TCRdb, which keeps in-frame sequences with V and J called. Part of the clones is missing from these tables; in studies checked, under half for an unresolved V gene and the rest for unknown reasons. Within this sample are 150,000 or so clones, with 90% of them counted one time only. Less than 6.5% of the sample belongs to the ten largest clones. Sequenced material: peripheral blood, taken 28 days after the second AZD1222 dose. The origin of the receptors is an adult who received the AZD1222 COVID-19 vaccine.

The chain is built from TRBV3-1 (or the pseudogene TRBV3-2) and TRBJ2-5; D perhaps matches TRBD2 (5 bases). This CDR3 is built from 13 residues. Germline values: CDR1 LGHDT, CDR2 YNNKEL (reference sequence). The V end lost 0 bases, the J end lost 4 bases, and 6 bases lay between the germline ends. This chain's CDR3 is CASSQDGGETQYF. The CDR3 region has the DNA TGTGCCAGCAGCCAAGACGGAGGAGAGACCCAGTACTTC.

This clone was seen more than once but under ten times. The genes are TRBV18 and TRBJ1-1, with a tentative D call TRBD1 (6 bases). CDR1 KGHSH and CDR2 LQKENI come from the germline V gene. This CDR3 is 14 amino acids long. V shed 3 bases and J shed 8 bases, with 16 bases lying between them. In DNA, the CDR3 is TGTGCCAGCTCACCCCTGACAGGATGGGAGGAAGCTTTCTTT. Protein: CASSPLTGWEEAFF.

This clone appeared a single time. The gene calls are TRBV12-3 or TRBV12-4 and TRBJ1-1; no definite D call. The CDR3 is 12 amino acids. V was cut by 6 bases and J by 11 bases, with 16 bases left in between. CDR3 sequence: CASSPPGLEAFF. The DNA for the CDR3 is TGTGCCAGCAGCCCGCCTGGCCTGGAGGCTTTCTTT.

J is TRBJ1-1 and V is TRBV6-5; perhaps TRBD1 as D (5 bases). CDR3 length: 12 amino acids. Germline assignment: CDR1 MNHEY and CDR2 SVGAGI. V was shortened by 3 bases and J by 11 bases, with 13 bases between the two germline ends. The CDR3 region is CASSYRGGKAFF. The CDR3 DNA is TGTGCCAGCAGTTATCGGGGGGGTAAGGCTTTCTTT.

V is TRBV6-6 and J is TRBJ2-3; 11 bases are a match to TRBD2. Germline V gene sequence: CDR1 MNHNY, CDR2 SVGAGI (reference sequence). Trimming removed 10 bases from V and 1 base from J; junction bases left unmatched: 7. The CDR3 sequence is 15 residues long. The CDR3 here is CAIQLAGVGTDTQYF. Written as DNA, the CDR3 is TGTGCCATCCAACTAGCGGGAGTCGGCACAGATACGCAGTATTTT.

The rearrangement links TRBV3-1 (or the pseudogene TRBV3-2) to TRBJ2-7, with unresolved D. V was pared by 4 bases and J by 3 bases, with 7 bases between. The CDR3 runs to 12 residues. Germline V gene lookup returns CDR1 LGHDT and CDR2 YNNKEL (reference sequence). CDR3 DNA sequence: TGTGCCAGCAGCCTTAGTGGCTACGAGCAGTACTTC. Translating gives CASSLSGYEQYF.

The V gene is TRBV6-5, the J gene TRBJ2-1; D is possibly TRBD1 (5 bases). The germline V and J ends were trimmed by 4 bases and 9 bases, with 7 bases remaining between them. CDR3 length equals 11 residues. Germline V gene lookup returns CDR1 MNHEY and CDR2 SVGAGI. The CDR3 DNA reads as TGTGCCAGCAGTTCTCAGGGTGAGCAGTTCTTC. Its protein product is CASSSQGEQFF.

The V gene is TRBV10-1, the J gene TRBJ2-1; 8 bases fit TRBD2. The CDR3 consists of 18 residues. Trimming cost V 3 bases and J 8 bases; bases outside gene matches: 18. Germline CDR1 reads WNHNN; CDR2 reads SYGVQD (reference sequence). CDR3 in amino acids: CASSDPSRSGVEEDEQFF. As DNA, the CDR3 is TGCGCCAGCAGTGACCCATCCCGTAGCGGGGTGGAGGAAGATGAGCAGTTCTTC.

The chain carries TRBV15 and TRBJ2-3, with a possible D match to TRBD2 (5 bases). This CDR3 has 15 residues. The germline V gene has CDR1 LNHNV and CDR2 YYDKDF (reference sequence). The V and J ends lost 3 bases and 4 bases respectively, with 14 bases between them. The CDR3 loop reads CATSSGLSLSDTQYF. The CDR3 nucleotides are TGTGCCACCAGCAGCGGACTCTCTCTTTCAGATACGCAGTATTTT. Drawing the rest from reference TRBV15 and TRBJ2-3, the complete variable domain is DAMVIQNPRYQVTQFGKPVTLSCSQTLNHNVMYWYQQKSSQAPKLLFHYYDKDFNNEADTPDNFQSRRPNTSFCFLDIRSPGLGDTAMYLCATSSGLSLSDTQYFGPGTRLTVL.

This chain links TRBV11-2 with TRBJ2-7; perhaps TRBD2 as D (5 bases). The V gene's germline CDR1 is SGHAT and CDR2 FQNNGV. The CDR3 extends over 16 amino acids. V lost 4 bases and J 0 bases, leaving 16 bases between the germline ends. CDR3 sequence (DNA): TGTGCCAGCAGCTCGGGCGGGCGGGCCCTCTCCTACGAGCAGTACTTC. Protein product: CASSSGGRALSYEQYF.

The chain carries TRBV9 and TRBJ1-2, with D unresolved. V lost 2 bases, J lost 4 bases, and 15 bases lay in between. This CDR3 comprises 15 residues. The germline CDR1 and CDR2 sequences are SGDLS and YYNGEE. CDR3 in DNA: TGTGCCAGCAGCGTGATTGGCTCAACCGGCTATGGCTACACCTTC. Translated: CASSVIGSTGYGYTF.

V is TRBV6-6 and J is TRBJ2-7; D remains unclear. The ends were cut back, 5 bases at V and 3 bases at J, with 11 bases in the middle. The length of the CDR3 is 13 residues. Germline assignment: CDR1 MNHNY and CDR2 SVGAGI (reference sequence). CDR3 DNA: TGTGCCAGCAGTAGTAATGGTCTCTACGAGCAGTACTTC. It is translated as CASSSNGLYEQYF.

V is TRBV19 and J is TRBJ2-3; 8 bases agree with TRBD1. J gave up 4 bases and V 1 base, and 7 bases lay outside the gene matches. Germline loops: CDR1 LNHDA, CDR2 SQIVND (reference sequence). This CDR3 has 16 residues. Here the CDR3 DNA reads TGTGCCAGTAGTATAGTAGGGCAGGGGGCCGCAGATACGCAGTATTTT. Protein sequence: CASSIVGQGAADTQYF.

The J gene is TRBJ2-3, the V gene TRBV6-5; no clear D gene. Trimming removed 5 bases at V and 0 bases at J, with 9 bases between. Looked up from germline, CDR1 is MNHEY and CDR2 is SVGAGI. This CDR3 is 14 amino acids long. CDR3 region: CASSIRFSTDTQYF. The DNA for the CDR3 is TGTGCCAGCAGTATCAGGTTTAGCACAGATACGCAGTATTTT.